This is a list of T cell receptor beta chains from one sample in a study of T cells in localized non-small cell lung cancer. Sequencing used immunoSEQ multiplex PCR; TCRdb keeps in-frame clones, though not all of them. Of about 74,000 clones in the sample, about 88% were seen once. The sample in question was peripheral blood, obtained before any cancer treatment. The receptors derive from a female donor over 55 with stage I lung adenocarcinoma. The CDR3 runs from the conserved cysteine through the conserved F or W. A D gene is named only where the DNA matches it firmly. Expanded clones are given a class, and other clones once, few, many or no size at all.

d_call j_call clone_size v_call cdr3_nt cdr3_aa
TRBD1 TRBJ1-1 NA TRBV28 TGTGCCAGCAGTCGGCTTAGGGGGCCCGCTGAAGCTTTCTTT CASSRLRGPAEAFF
NA TRBJ1-6 NA TRBV9 TGTGCCAGCAGCGAGTACGGGACAAGGGATTCACCCCTCCACTTT CASSEYGTRDSPLHF
NA TRBJ1-4 NA TRBV19 TGTGCCAGTACCCCACGCACTAATGAAAAACTGTTTTTT CASTPRTNEKLFF
TRBD2 TRBJ2-2 NA TRBV27 TGTGCCAGCGGGGGACTATCGGACACCGGGGAGCTGTTTTTT CASGGLSDTGELFF
NA TRBJ2-2 NA TRBV25-1 TGTGCCAGCAGTGACAAACAGGGAGGTACCGGGGAGCTGTTTTTT CASSDKQGGTGELFF
TRBD2 TRBJ2-7 few TRBV25-1 TGTGCCAGCAGTGGCGGACTAGCGGGAGGGTCCTACGAGCAGTACTTC CASSGGLAGGSYEQYF
NA TRBJ1-4 NA TRBV28 TGTGCCAGCAGTTTACGGCAGGGGCCTGAAAAACTGTTTTTT CASSLRQGPEKLFF
NA TRBJ1-4 few TRBV5-1 TGCGCCAGCAGCTTGGGGGGAGGGGACGAAAAACTGTTTTTT CASSLGGGDEKLFF
NA TRBJ2-7 NA TRBV5-6 TGTGCCAGCAGCTTAGGATCGAAACAGCAGTACTTC CASSLGSKQQYF
NA TRBJ2-7 NA TRBV7-2 TGTGCCAGCAGCTTAAGACTAGGGGGGTCCTACGAGCAGTACTTC CASSLRLGGSYEQYF
TRBD2 TRBJ2-7 NA TRBV27 TGTGCCAGCCGCTTGAGCGGGGGGGCTTACGAGCAGTACTTC CASRLSGGAYEQYF
NA TRBJ1-1 NA TRBV18 TGTGCCAGCTCACCGTCGGGTCAGGCCCTTATGAACACTGAAGCTTTCTTT CASSPSGQALMNTEAFF
NA TRBJ2-6 NA TRBV21-1 TGTGCCAGCAGCGACCCAGGGGTTGGGGCCAACGTCCTGACTTTC CASSDPGVGANVLTF
NA TRBJ2-7 NA TRBV7-2 TGTGCCAGCAGCTTAGGGGTCAGGACTTCCTACGAGCAGTACTTC CASSLGVRTSYEQYF
NA TRBJ1-1 NA TRBV6-5 TGTGCCAGCATAGATCGGGGGAACACTGAAGCTTTCTTT CASIDRGNTEAFF
NA TRBJ1-3 NA TRBV2 TGTGCCAGCAGATCACAGGGAACTGGAAACACCATATATTTT CASRSQGTGNTIYF
TRBD2 TRBJ2-1 NA TRBV29-1 TGCAGCGTTGACCCAACTAGCGGGCGGTACAATGAGCAGTTCTTC CSVDPTSGRYNEQFF
TRBD2 TRBJ2-1 NA TRBV25-1 TGTGCCAGCAGTGATTTCGGACTAGGCGATGAGCAGTTCTTC CASSDFGLGDEQFF
TRBD1 TRBJ2-7 NA TRBV4-1 TGCGCCAGCAGCCAAGGGACAGGATCTTTGGGGTACGAGCAGTACTTC CASSQGTGSLGYEQYF
NA TRBJ1-2 NA TRBV18 TGTGCCAGCTCAGACCGGCGGCAGAACTATGGCTACACCTTC CASSDRRQNYGYTF
TRBD1 TRBJ2-1 NA TRBV4-2 TGTGCCAGCAGGGGACAGGGGGGACACAATGAGCAGTTCTTC CASRGQGGHNEQFF
NA TRBJ2-7 NA TRBV19 TGTGCCAGTAGTGTGCAACAGGGCTACGAGCAGTACTTC CASSVQQGYEQYF
TRBD2 TRBJ2-6 NA TRBV28 TGTGCCAGCAGACTCCCTAGCGGCTCTGGGGCCAACGTCCTGACTTTC CASRLPSGSGANVLTF
NA TRBJ2-7 NA TRBV6-1 TGTGCCAGTTCCGGGACTCCCAGCTCCTACGAGCAGTACTTC CASSGTPSSYEQYF
NA TRBJ1-2 NA TRBV6-1 TGTGCCAGCAGTGAAGAAGGACGGATATATGGCTACACCTTC CASSEEGRIYGYTF
TRBD1 TRBJ1-5 once TRBV27 TGTGCCAGCAGTTTACCCACAGGGGGTCATCAGCCCCAGCATTTT CASSLPTGGHQPQHF
TRBD2 TRBJ2-5 few TRBV7-8 TGTGCCAGCAGCCTCGGACTAGTGGAGACCCAGTACTTC CASSLGLVETQYF
TRBD1 TRBJ1-1 NA TRBV19 TGTGCCAGTAGTAGAGGGACAGAGAACACTGAAGCTTTCTTT CASSRGTENTEAFF
TRBD2 TRBJ2-6 NA TRBV25-1 TGTGCCAGCAGATGGACTAGCGGGTCTGGGGCCAACGTCCTGACTTTC CASRWTSGSGANVLTF
NA TRBJ1-3 NA TRBV5-1 TGCGCCAGCAGCCCAAATGTGGGGGCGAGTGGAAACACCATATATTTT CASSPNVGASGNTIYF
TRBD2 TRBJ2-1 once TRBV29-1 TGCAGCGTTAAAAGGTGGCTAGCGGGAGATGAGCAGTTCTTC CSVKRWLAGDEQFF
TRBD2 TRBJ2-3 NA TRBV13 TGTGCCAGCAGCTCACTAGCGGGGGTAGGCACAGATACGCAGTATTTT CASSSLAGVGTDTQYF
TRBD1 TRBJ1-2 NA TRBV5-6 TGTGCCAGCAGCTTTGACACAGGGGGCGCGAATGGCTACACCTTC CASSFDTGGANGYTF
TRBD1 TRBJ2-7 NA TRBV7-9 TGTGCCAGCAGCCAACCGGGACAGGGATCCTACGAGCAGTACTTC CASSQPGQGSYEQYF
NA TRBJ2-3 once TRBV21-1 TGTGCCAGCAGCAAAGGGTGCGGTATAGCGATAATCCCAGATACGCAGTATTTT CASSKGCGIAIIPDTQYF
NA TRBJ1-1 medium-sized TRBV7-9 TGTGCCAGTGGGGGAATCGAGGGGGCTGAAGCTTTCTTT CASGGIEGAEAFF
NA TRBJ1-2 NA TRBV28 TGTGCCAGCAGTTTAGCCCGGCCCTATGGCTACACCTTC CASSLARPYGYTF
NA TRBJ2-2 NA TRBV9 TGTGCCAGCAGCGCCCGCGGGGGCGCTAACACCGGGGAGCTGTTTTTT CASSARGGANTGELFF
TRBD2 TRBJ2-3 once TRBV9 TGTGCCAGCAGCGTTGGGGGGGCTAGCGGGGCAGCAAGGGATACGCAGTATTTT CASSVGGASGAARDTQYF
NA TRBJ1-2 NA TRBV6-5 TGTGCCAGCCAATGGGGCAATGGGTATGGCTACACCTTC CASQWGNGYGYTF
TRBD1 TRBJ1-5 NA TRBV7-2 TGTGCCAGCAGCAGACAGGGTAGGGGCAATCAGCCCCAGCATTTT CASSRQGRGNQPQHF
TRBD1 TRBJ1-2 few TRBV2 TGTGCCAGCAGGGGGACAGCGGTCTATGGGTTTGGCTACACCTTC CASRGTAVYGFGYTF
TRBD1 TRBJ2-5 NA TRBV4-2 TGTGCCAGCAGCTCTCAGACAGGGGAAGAGACCCAGTACTTC CASSSQTGEETQYF
NA TRBJ2-7 NA TRBV7-9 TGTGCCAGCAGCTTGCTGGGACGGCGGAGGGACGAGCAGTACTTC CASSLLGRRRDEQYF
NA TRBJ2-7 few TRBV4-3 TGCGCCAGCAGCCAAACCCCACGCGCGGACCTCTACGAGCAGTACTTC CASSQTPRADLYEQYF
NA TRBJ2-7 NA TRBV6-5 TGTGCCAGCGGTGGACTTCTGGGGACCCAAGGGGAGCAGTACTTC CASGGLLGTQGEQYF
NA TRBJ2-1 NA TRBV5-1 TGCGCCAGCAGCTCAACAGGAGTGTACAATGAGCAGTTCTTC CASSSTGVYNEQFF
TRBD2 TRBJ2-1 NA TRBV15 TGTGCCACCAGCACCCCTAGCGGGGGCTACAATGAGCAGTTCTTC CATSTPSGGYNEQFF